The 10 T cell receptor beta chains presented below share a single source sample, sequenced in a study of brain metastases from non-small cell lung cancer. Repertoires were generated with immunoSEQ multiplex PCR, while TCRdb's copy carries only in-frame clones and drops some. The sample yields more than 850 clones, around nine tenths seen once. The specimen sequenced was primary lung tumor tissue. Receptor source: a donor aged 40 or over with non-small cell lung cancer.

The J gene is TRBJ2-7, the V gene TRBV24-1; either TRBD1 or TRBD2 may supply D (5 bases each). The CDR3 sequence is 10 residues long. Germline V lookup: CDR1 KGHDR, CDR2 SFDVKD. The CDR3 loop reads CTRGDDEQYF. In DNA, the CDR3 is TGTACGCGAGGGGACGATGAGCAGTACTTC.

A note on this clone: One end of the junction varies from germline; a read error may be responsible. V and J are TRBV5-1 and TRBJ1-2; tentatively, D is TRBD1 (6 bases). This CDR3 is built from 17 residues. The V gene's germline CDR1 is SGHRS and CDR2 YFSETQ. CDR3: CASSHPGGGLRNYGYTF. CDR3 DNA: TGCGCCAGCAGTCATCCCGGAGGGGGGTTGAGAAACTATGGCTACACTTTC.

The CDR3 DNA follows: TGCAGTGCTAGTACTAGCGGGAGTAATAATGAGCAGTTCTTC. Its protein is CSASTSGSNNEQFF. The V and J genes are TRBV20-1 and TRBJ2-1, with 11 bases that match TRBD2. The junction had 5 bases not matched to a gene; V was cut back by 3 bases and J by 7 bases. Per the germline V gene, CDR1 is DFQATT and CDR2 is SNEGSKA (reference sequence). The CDR3 is made up of 14 amino acids.

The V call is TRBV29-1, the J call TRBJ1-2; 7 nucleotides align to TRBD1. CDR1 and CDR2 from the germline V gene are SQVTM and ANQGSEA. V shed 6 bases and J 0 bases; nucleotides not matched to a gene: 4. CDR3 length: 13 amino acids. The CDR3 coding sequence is TGCAGCGTAAGGACAGGAGCTAACTATGGCTACACCTTC. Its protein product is CSVRTGANYGYTF.

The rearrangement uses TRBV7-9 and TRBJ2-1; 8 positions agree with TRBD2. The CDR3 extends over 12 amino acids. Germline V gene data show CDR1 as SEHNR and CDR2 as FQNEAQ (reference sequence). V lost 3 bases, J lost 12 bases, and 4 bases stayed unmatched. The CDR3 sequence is CASSFSGIWQFF. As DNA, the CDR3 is TGTGCCAGCAGCTTTAGCGGGATCTGGCAGTTCTTC. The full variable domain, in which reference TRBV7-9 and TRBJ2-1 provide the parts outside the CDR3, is DTGVSQNPRHKITKRGQNVTFRCDPISEHNRLYWYRQTLGQGPEFLTYFQNEAQLEKSRLLSDRFSAERPKGSFSTLEIQRTEQGDSAMYLCASSFSGIWQFFGPGTRLTVL.

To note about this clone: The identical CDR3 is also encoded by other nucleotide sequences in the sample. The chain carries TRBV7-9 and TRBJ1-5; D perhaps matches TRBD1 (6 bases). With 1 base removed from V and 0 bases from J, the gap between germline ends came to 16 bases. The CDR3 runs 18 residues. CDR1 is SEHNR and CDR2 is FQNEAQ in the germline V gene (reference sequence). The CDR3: CASSLGATGSYSNQPQHF. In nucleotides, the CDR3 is TGTGCCAGCAGCTTAGGGGCAACAGGGTCTTATAGCAATCAGCCCCAGCATTTT.

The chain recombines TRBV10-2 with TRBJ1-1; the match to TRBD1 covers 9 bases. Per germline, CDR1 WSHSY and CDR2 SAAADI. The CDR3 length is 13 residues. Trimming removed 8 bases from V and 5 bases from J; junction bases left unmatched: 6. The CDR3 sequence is CASLFDRGTEAFF. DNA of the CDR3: TGCGCCAGCCTCTTCGACAGGGGGACTGAAGCTTTCTTT.

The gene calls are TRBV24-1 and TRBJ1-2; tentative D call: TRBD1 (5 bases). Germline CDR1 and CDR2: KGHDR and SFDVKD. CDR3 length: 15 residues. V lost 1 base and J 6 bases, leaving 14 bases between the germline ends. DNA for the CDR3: TGTGCCACCAGTGATTTTTATCAGGGAATAGATGGCTACACCTTC. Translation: CATSDFYQGIDGYTF.

CDR3 amino acids: CASSLALRGDGYTF. CDR3 nucleotides: TGTGCCAGCAGCTTAGCGCTCCGGGGAGATGGCTACACCTTC. The chain carries TRBV7-2 and TRBJ1-2; D not resolved. The germline V and J ends were trimmed by 0 bases and 6 bases, with 11 bases remaining between them. Germline V gene data show CDR1 as SGHTA and CDR2 as FQGNSA. This CDR3 has 14 amino acids.

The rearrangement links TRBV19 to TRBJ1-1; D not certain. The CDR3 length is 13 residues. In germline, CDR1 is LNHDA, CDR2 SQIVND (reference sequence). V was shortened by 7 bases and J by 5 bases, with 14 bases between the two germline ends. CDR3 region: CASTPRRITEAFF. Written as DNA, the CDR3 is TGTGCCAGTACCCCAAGGAGAATTACTGAAGCTTTCTTT. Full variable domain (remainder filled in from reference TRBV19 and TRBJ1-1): DGGITQSPKYLFRKEGQNVTLSCEQNLNHDAMYWYRQDPGQGLRLIYYSQIVNDFQKGDIAEGYSVSREKKESFPLTVTSAQKNPTAFYLCASTPRRITEAFFGQGTRLTVV.